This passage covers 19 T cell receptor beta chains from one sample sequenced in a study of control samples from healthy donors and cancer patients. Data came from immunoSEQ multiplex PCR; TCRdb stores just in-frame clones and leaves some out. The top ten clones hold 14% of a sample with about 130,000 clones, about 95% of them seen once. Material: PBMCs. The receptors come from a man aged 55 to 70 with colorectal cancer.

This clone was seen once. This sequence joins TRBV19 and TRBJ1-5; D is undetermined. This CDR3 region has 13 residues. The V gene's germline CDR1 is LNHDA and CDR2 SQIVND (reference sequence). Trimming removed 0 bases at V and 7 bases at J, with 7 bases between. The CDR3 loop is CASSIEENQPQHF. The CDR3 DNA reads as TGTGCCAGTAGTATAGAGGAGAACCAGCCCCAGCATTTT.

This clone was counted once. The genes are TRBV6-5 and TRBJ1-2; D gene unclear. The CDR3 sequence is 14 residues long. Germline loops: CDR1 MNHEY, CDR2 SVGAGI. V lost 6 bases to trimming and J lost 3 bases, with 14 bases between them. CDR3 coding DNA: TGTGCCAGCAGGCGGGATGCATCTTACTATGGCTACACCTTC. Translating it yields CASRRDASYYGYTF.

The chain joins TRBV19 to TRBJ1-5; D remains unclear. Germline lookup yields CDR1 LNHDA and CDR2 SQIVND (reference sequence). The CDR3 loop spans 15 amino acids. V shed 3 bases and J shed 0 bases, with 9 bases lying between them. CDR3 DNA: TGTGCCAGTAGTATCGGGGTCTATAGCAATCAGCCCCAGCATTTT. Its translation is CASSIGVYSNQPQHF.

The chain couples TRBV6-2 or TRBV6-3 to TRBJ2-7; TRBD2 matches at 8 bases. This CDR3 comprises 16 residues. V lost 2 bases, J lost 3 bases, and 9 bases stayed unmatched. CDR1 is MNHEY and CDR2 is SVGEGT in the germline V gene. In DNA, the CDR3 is TGTGCCAGCAGTTACGATGAGCGGGGGTACCTCTACGAGCAGTACTTC. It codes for CASSYDERGYLYEQYF.

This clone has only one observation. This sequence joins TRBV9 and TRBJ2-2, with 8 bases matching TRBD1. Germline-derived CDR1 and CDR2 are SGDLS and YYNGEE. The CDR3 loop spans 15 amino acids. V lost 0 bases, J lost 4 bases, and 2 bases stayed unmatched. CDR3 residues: CASSVGTGITGELFF. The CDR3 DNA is TGTGCCAGCAGCGTAGGGACAGGGATCACCGGGGAGCTGTTTTTT.

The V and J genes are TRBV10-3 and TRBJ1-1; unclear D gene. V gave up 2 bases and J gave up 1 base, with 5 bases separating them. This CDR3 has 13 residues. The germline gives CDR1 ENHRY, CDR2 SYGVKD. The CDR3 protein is CAISEGGNTEAFF. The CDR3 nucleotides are TGTGCCATCAGTGAGGGAGGGAACACTGAAGCTTTCTTT.

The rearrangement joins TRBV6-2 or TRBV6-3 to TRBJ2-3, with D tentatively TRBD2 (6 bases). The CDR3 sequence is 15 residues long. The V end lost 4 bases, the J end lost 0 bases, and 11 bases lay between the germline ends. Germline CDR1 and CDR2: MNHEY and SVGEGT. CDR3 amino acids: CASSWDGGSTDTQYF. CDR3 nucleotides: TGTGCCAGCAGTTGGGACGGGGGTAGCACAGATACGCAGTATTTT.

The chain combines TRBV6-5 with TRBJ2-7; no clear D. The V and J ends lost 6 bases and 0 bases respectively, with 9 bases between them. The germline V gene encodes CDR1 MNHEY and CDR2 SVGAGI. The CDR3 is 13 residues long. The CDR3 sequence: CASSRAPSYEQYF. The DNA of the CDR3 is TGTGCCAGCAGCCGGGCTCCCTCCTACGAGCAGTACTTC.

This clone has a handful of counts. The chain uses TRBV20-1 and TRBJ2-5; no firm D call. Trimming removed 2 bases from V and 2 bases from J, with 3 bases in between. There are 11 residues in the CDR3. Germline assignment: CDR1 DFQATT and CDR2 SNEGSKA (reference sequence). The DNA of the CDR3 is TGCAGTGCTAGACCGCAAGAGACCCAGTACTTC. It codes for CSARPQETQYF.

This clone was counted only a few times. This CDR3 reads CASSLIGREQFF. The CDR3 DNA sequence: TGTGCCAGCAGTTTAATCGGGAGGGAGCAGTTCTTC. The chain has TRBV12-3 or TRBV12-4 and TRBJ2-1; TRBD2 aligns across 7 bases. CDR3 length equals 12 residues. J gave up 10 bases and V 2 bases, and 2 bases lay outside the gene matches.

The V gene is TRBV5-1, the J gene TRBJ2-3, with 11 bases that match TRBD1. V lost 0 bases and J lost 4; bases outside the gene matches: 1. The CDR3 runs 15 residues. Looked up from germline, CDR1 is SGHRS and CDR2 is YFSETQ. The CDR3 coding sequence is TGCGCCAGCAGCTTGGCGGGACAGGGGGCAGATACGCAGTATTTT. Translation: CASSLAGQGADTQYF.

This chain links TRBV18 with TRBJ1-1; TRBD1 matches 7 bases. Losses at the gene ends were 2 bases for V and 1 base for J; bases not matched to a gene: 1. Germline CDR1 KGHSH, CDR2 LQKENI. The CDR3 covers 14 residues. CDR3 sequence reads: CASSPNRGNTEAFF. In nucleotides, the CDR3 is TGTGCCAGCTCACCAAACAGGGGGAACACTGAAGCTTTCTTT.

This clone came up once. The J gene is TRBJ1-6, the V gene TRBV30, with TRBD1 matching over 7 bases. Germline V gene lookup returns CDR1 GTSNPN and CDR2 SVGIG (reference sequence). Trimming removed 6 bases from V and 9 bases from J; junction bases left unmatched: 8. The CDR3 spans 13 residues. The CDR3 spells CACQLQGGSPLHF. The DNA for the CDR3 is TGTGCCTGTCAGCTGCAGGGGGGTTCACCCCTCCACTTT.

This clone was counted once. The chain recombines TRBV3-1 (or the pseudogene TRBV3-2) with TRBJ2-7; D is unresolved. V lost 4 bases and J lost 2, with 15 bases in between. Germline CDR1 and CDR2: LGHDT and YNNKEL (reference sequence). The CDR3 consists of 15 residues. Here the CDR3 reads CASSPNSRYTYEQYF. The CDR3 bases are TGTGCCAGCAGCCCGAATTCTAGATACACCTACGAGCAGTACTTC.

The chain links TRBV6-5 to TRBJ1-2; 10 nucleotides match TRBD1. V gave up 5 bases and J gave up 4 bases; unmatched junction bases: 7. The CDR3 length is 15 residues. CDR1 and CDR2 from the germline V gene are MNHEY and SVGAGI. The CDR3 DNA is TGTGCCAGCAGTCCCCGGGACAGGGGAATCTATGGCTACACCTTC. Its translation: CASSPRDRGIYGYTF.

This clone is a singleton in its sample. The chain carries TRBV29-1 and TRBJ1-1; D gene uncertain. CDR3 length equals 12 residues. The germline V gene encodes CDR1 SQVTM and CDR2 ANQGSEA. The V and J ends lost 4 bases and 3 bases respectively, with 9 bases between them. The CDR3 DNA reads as TGCAGCGTTGCACTGGGTTACACTGAAGCTTTCTTT. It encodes CSVALGYTEAFF.

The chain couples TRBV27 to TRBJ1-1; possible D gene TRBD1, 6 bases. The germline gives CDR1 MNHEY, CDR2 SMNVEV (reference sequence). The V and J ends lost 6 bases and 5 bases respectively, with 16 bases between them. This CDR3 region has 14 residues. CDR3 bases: TGTGCCAGCAGCCAACAGGGAGGACGTACTGAAGCTTTCTTT. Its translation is CASSQQGGRTEAFF.

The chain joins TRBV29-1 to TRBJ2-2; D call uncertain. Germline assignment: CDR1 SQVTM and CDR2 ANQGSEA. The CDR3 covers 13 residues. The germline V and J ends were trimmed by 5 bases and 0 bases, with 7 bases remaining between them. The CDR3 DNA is TGCAGCGTTTCCGTCCCGAACACCGGGGAGCTGTTTTTT. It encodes CSVSVPNTGELFF.

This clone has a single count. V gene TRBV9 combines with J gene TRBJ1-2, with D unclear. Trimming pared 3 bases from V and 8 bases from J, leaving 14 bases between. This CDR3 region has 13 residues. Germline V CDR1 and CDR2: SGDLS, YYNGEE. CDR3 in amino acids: CASSETEVGGYTF. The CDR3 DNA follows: TGTGCCAGCAGCGAAACTGAGGTCGGGGGCTACACCTTC.